Given below is one T cell receptor beta chain in context. Its matching antigen is unknown. Through a sample-barcoded 5' primer and a J-beta primer mix, a second PCR was run for 7 to 11 cycles. A tag from a template-switch adaptor with 12 random nucleotides marked each cDNA molecule. One entry per CDR3 protein, called by TCRdb with MiXCR from the 5' RACE reads. Found here are about 1.6 million distinct CDR3 sequences, about 31% of them singletons; the top ten hold roughly 10%. Samples had at least 6 million PBMCs isolated from them. The data belong to a study of blood T cells in healthy people across ages. The germline gives CDR1 DFQATT, CDR2 SNEGSKA (reference sequence). This CDR3 region has 15 residues. Trimming removed 3 bases at V and 0 bases at J, with 15 bases between. Findings and caveats of the study: With naive T cell percentage, TCR beta diversity showed a strong correlation. Roughly linear declines in TCR beta diversity per million T cells occurred with age.

The source is a woman in her twenties or thirties in good health. This rearrangement joins TRBV20-1 to TRBJ2-7, with D possibly called TRBD1 or TRBD2 (5 bases each). The sequenced material came from blood. The CDR3 loop is CSARGEGTFSYEQYF. The CDR3 region has the DNA TGCAGTGCTAGGGGGGAAGGGACCTTCTCCTACGAGCAGTACTTC.